This T cell receptor beta chain appears in the sequencing data of a study of blood T cell repertoires in COVID-19. Study details: COVID-19 samples collected from the United States, Italy and Spain covered acute and convalescent phases.

Original handling: Amplification with reference gene primers provided the estimates of nucleated cell counts. Assay used: immunoSEQ multiplex PCR; TCRdb lists only in-frame clones, some missing. V, J and clone size were drawn from that table, and D and trimming were deduced from the DNA. The table has about 280,000 clones, roughly 85% seen once; the top ten hold roughly 10%. The origin of this receptor is a woman aged 45-65 years who had recovered from COVID-19. Specimen: peripheral blood.

The CDR3 DNA reads as TGTGCCTGGACTGGGGGGGGACCAGAGACCCAGTACTTC. Translating gives CAWTGGGPETQYF. This chain uses TRBV30 with TRBJ2-5, with 7 bases that match TRBD2. Germline V gene data show CDR1 as GTSNPN and CDR2 as SVGIG (reference sequence). V lost 4 bases to trimming and J lost 4 bases; unmatched junction nucleotides: 6. The CDR3 runs to 13 residues.